A single sample is the source of the 24 T cell receptor beta chains below, sequenced in a study of regulatory T cells in long-lasting Graves disease. Both iRepertoire HTBI primers and Arm-PCR of CDR3 regions were used to build the TCR beta libraries. TCRdb processed the multiplex PCR reads anew with MiXCR; each CDR3 protein has one entry. This table has roughly 320,000 distinct CDR3 sequences, 16% appearing once. Described time point: newly diagnosed GD, antithyroid drugs for less than 3 months. PBMC-derived RNA was used for the TCR library. These sequences were also reported in another study, on T cells in Graves' hyperthyroidism and ophthalmopathy.

The starting material was peripheral blood mononuclear cells (PBMCs), obtained at new diagnosis, from a patient treated with antithyroid drugs. The receptors were gathered from a man aged 40-49 years with Graves disease.

Turning to this clonotype: With a much larger clone just one base away, this may be a read error. The CDR3 here is CASSFNGGRSVTEQFF. CDR3 nucleotide sequence: TGTGCCAGCAGTTTTAACGGGGGGCGAAGCGTTACTGAGCAGTTCTTC. The chain links TRBV6-2 or TRBV6-3 to TRBJ2-1, with D possibly being TRBD2 (7 bases). The germline V gene has CDR1 MNHEY and CDR2 SVGEGT. Trimming stripped 4 bases from V and 9 bases from J, with 22 bases between. The CDR3 sequence is 16 residues long.

This clonotype has at least ten counts. The chain carries TRBV12-3 or TRBV12-4 and TRBJ1-5; D is possibly TRBD1 (5 bases). V was cut by 7 bases and J by 4 bases, with 14 bases left in between. The CDR3 consists of 14 residues. Here the CDR3 reads CASNQGFGNQPQHF. The CDR3 DNA is TGTGCCAGCAACCAGGGATTTGGGAATCAGCCCCAGCATTTT.

This clonotype was seen more than once but under ten times. A much larger clone differs from this one at a single base, so this may be a read error. The chain recombines TRBV28 with TRBJ2-5; 11 positions match TRBD2. The CDR3 is made up of 16 amino acids. Germline V gives CDR1 MDHEN, CDR2 SYDVKM. CDR3 protein: CASSEPGLAVKETQCF. The CDR3 nucleotides read TGTGCCAGCAGTGAACCGGGACTAGCGGTGAAAGAGACCCAGTGCTTC.

The sample holds many counts of this clonotype. The chain has TRBV30 and TRBJ2-7; 9 bases align to TRBD1. The V segment lost 5 bases and the J segment 5 bases; nucleotides outside the gene matches: 4. The CDR3 sequence is 12 residues long. Germline V gene sequence: CDR1 GTSNPN, CDR2 SVGIG (reference sequence). The CDR3 DNA sequence: TGTGCCTGGTCACAGGGGGCGGACGAGCAGTACTTC. It yields the protein CAWSQGADEQYF.

This clonotype was picked up many times. The V gene is TRBV2, the J gene TRBJ2-7, with 8 bases fitting TRBD2. This CDR3 has 14 amino acids. Germline lookup yields CDR1 SNHLY and CDR2 FYNNEI. V shed 6 bases and J 2 bases; nucleotides not matched to a gene: 6. The CDR3, as DNA: TGTGCCAGCAGGACGGCGGGGGGTCCCTACGAGCAGTACTTC. Protein product: CASRTAGGPYEQYF.

The rearrangement joins TRBV14 to TRBJ1-5; D gene uncertain. The V end was cut by 1 base, the J end by 0 bases, with 25 bases between. From germline, CDR1 is SGHDN and CDR2 FVKESK. This CDR3 spans 21 amino acids. CDR3 loop: CASSQGWRSPVGLYSNQPQHF. The CDR3 DNA reads as TGTGCCAGCAGCCAAGGGTGGAGAAGCCCGGTAGGGCTTTATAGCAATCAGCCCCAGCATTTT.

This clonotype was seen only a few times. The genes are TRBV4-1 and TRBJ1-5; D might be TRBD1 (6 bases). The CDR3 consists of 14 residues. V was shortened by 0 bases and J by 7 bases, with 10 bases between the two germline ends. Germline CDR1 is MGHRA and CDR2 is YSYEKL. As DNA, the CDR3 is TGCGCCAGCAGCCAAGAATCAGGGGAACAGCCCCAGCATTTT. Translated, it gives CASSQESGEQPQHF.

The sample holds many counts of this clonotype. The chain combines TRBV11-3 with TRBJ2-4; TRBD2 agrees at 10 bases. Trimming took 4 bases from V and 11 from J; bases not matched to a gene: 11. Looked up from germline, CDR1 is SGHNT and CDR2 is YENEEA. The CDR3 runs 15 residues. The CDR3 DNA follows: TGTGCCAGCAGCTGGAGTAGCGGGGGGCAGGGCGTTCAGTACTTC. Translated: CASSWSSGGQGVQYF.

This clonotype appeared many times. CDR3 in amino acids: CASNESGGEAFF. CDR3 sequence (DNA): TGTGCCAGCAACGAAAGTGGGGGCGAAGCTTTCTTT. V is TRBV6-1 and J is TRBJ1-1; D may be TRBD1 (6 bases). Germline lookup yields CDR1 MNHNS and CDR2 SASEGT. V lost 7 bases and J lost 8, with 14 bases in between. The CDR3 has 12 amino acids.

This clonotype has a count of ten or more. The CDR3 sequence: CASSLRAGQLPFF. CDR3 coding DNA: TGTGCCAGCAGTTTGCGAGCAGGACAGCTCCCGTTCTTC. The chain couples TRBV12-3 or TRBV12-4 to TRBJ2-1; possible D gene TRBD1, 6 bases. This CDR3 has 13 residues. Trimming shortened V by 3 bases and J by 15 bases, and 18 bases separated the two germline ends.

The chain carries TRBV7-9 and TRBJ2-1; 11 nucleotides line up with TRBD1. The CDR3 loop spans 17 amino acids. Trimming at V came to 3 bases and at J to 0 bases, leaving 4 bases not matched to a gene. Germline CDR1 is SEHNR and CDR2 is FQNEAQ (reference sequence). CDR3 sequence: CASSFGQGAGSYNEQFF. CDR3 in DNA: TGTGCCAGCAGCTTTGGACAGGGGGCGGGCTCCTACAATGAGCAGTTCTTC.

This clonotype was seen repeatedly, ten times or more. The chain carries TRBV3-1 and TRBJ2-1; the match to TRBD2 covers 12 bases. Germline V CDR1 and CDR2: LGHDT, YNNKEL (reference sequence). This CDR3 has 18 amino acids. Germline trimming cut 0 bases from V and 7 bases from J; bases unmatched to any gene: 10. CDR3 residues: CASSQEGLAGGPWNEQFF. In DNA form, the CDR3 reads TGTGCCAGCAGCCAAGAGGGGCTAGCGGGGGGGCCTTGGAATGAGCAGTTCTTC.

There are many counts of this clonotype. CDR3 protein: CASSQLGQGDNEQFF. The CDR3 nucleotides are TGTGCCAGCAGCCAACTGGGACAGGGGGACAATGAGCAGTTCTTC. V and J are TRBV3-1 and TRBJ2-1; the match to TRBD1 covers 11 bases. Germline-derived CDR1 and CDR2 are LGHDT and YNNKEL (reference sequence). CDR3 length: 15 amino acids. The ends lost 2 bases at V and 5 bases at J; junction bases unmatched: 2.

This clonotype was found many times. The gene calls are TRBV5-4 and TRBJ2-3; 8 bases fit TRBD1. The CDR3 covers 13 residues. In germline, CDR1 is SGHNT, CDR2 YYREEE (reference sequence). V lost 4 bases and J lost 7; bases outside the gene matches: 5. The CDR3 loop is CASSIQGAHTQYF. DNA for the CDR3: TGTGCCAGCAGCATCCAGGGGGCACATACGCAGTATTTT.

The genes are TRBV20-1 and TRBJ1-6, with D unresolved. V lost 1 base and J 9 bases, leaving 16 bases between the germline ends. The CDR3 spans 15 residues. CDR1 and CDR2 (germline): DFQATT, SNEGSKA (reference sequence). The CDR3 sequence is CSARVISLSVSPLHF. The CDR3 nucleotides are TGCAGTGCTAGAGTAATCAGCTTGAGTGTTTCACCCCTCCACTTT.

The chain couples TRBV7-3 to TRBJ2-5, with a tentative D call TRBD2 (5 bases). The CDR3 runs 15 residues. The ends were cut back, 4 bases at V and 5 bases at J, with 17 bases in the middle. The germline V gene encodes CDR1 SGHTA and CDR2 FQGTGA. Written as DNA, the CDR3 is TGTGCCAGCAGCTCAACGGGCGGACCGGGGGAGACCCAGTACTTC. Translation: CASSSTGGPGETQYF.

This clonotype was detected many times. The gene calls are TRBV20-1 and TRBJ2-3, with TRBD2 as a possible D gene (5 bases). V lost 4 bases, J lost 5 bases, and 16 bases lay in between. Per germline, CDR1 DFQATT and CDR2 SNEGSKA (reference sequence). The CDR3 is made up of 14 amino acids. Written as DNA, the CDR3 is TGCAGTGCTAAAGAGGGATCGTGGGGAGATACGCAGTATTTT. Amino acids: CSAKEGSWGDTQYF.

This rearrangement joins TRBV28 to TRBJ2-7, with D perhaps TRBD1 (6 bases). Germline-derived CDR1 and CDR2 are MDHEN and SYDVKM. V lost 3 bases and J lost 2, with 11 bases in between. The CDR3 spans 14 residues. The CDR3 sequence: CASSFSGVPYEQYF. In DNA form, the CDR3 reads TGTGCCAGCAGTTTCTCAGGGGTCCCCTACGAGCAGTACTTC.

The CDR3 sequence: CAWSQGSEQYF. DNA of the CDR3: TGTGCCTGGAGTCAGGGTTCGGAGCAGTACTTC. The J gene is TRBJ2-7, the V gene TRBV30; TRBD1 is a possible D gene (5 bases). Trimming shortened V by 2 bases and J by 7 bases, and 9 bases separated the two germline ends. The CDR3 has 11 amino acids. The V gene's germline CDR1 is GTSNPN and CDR2 SVGIG (reference sequence).

A note on this clonotype: The junction and the germline gene differ at one end; a read error may be behind it. The chain uses TRBV6-9 and TRBJ2-1, with TRBD2 identical over 10 bases. In germline, CDR1 is MNHGY, CDR2 SVAAGI. This CDR3 has 15 residues. The CDR3 spells CASGYSGGNYNEQFF. CDR3 in DNA: TGTGCCAGCGGTTATAGCGGGGGGAATTACAATGAGCAGTTCTTC.

The table lists this clonotype with many counts. The V call is TRBV6-1, the J call TRBJ2-7; D is possibly TRBD2 (7 bases). Trimming shortened V by 6 bases and J by 3 bases, and 21 bases separated the two germline ends. This CDR3 comprises 16 residues. From germline, CDR1 is MNHNS and CDR2 SASEGT. The CDR3 loop reads CASRRGGGKSGYEQYF. CDR3 DNA sequence: TGTGCCAGCAGACGAGGGGGAGGGAAAAGCGGCTACGAGCAGTACTTC.

The chain joins TRBV28 to TRBJ1-2; D remains ambiguous. Trimming removed 8 bases at V and 3 bases at J, with 10 bases between. Germline CDR1 is MDHEN and CDR2 is SYDVKM. CDR3 length equals 12 residues. In DNA, the CDR3 is TGTGCCAGCCACGATACTTACTATGGCTACACCTTC. Its protein is CASHDTYYGYTF.

In its sample, this clonotype was seen a few times. A clone one base away is much larger, so this may be a read error. The chain couples TRBV30 to TRBJ2-7, with D possibly being TRBD2 (6 bases). This CDR3 is built from 15 residues. Germline V lookup: CDR1 GTSNPN, CDR2 SVGIG (reference sequence). As DNA, the CDR3 is TGTACCTCGCTGACTAGTGGGGCCGCGATTTACGAGCAGTACTTC. It translates to CTSLTSGAAIYEQYF.

A word on this clonotype: Only one base separates this from a far larger clonotype, so it likely reflects a read error. The chain is built from TRBV27 and TRBJ2-7, with D maybe TRBD2 (6 bases). CDR1 and CDR2 from the germline V gene are MNHEY and SMNVEV (reference sequence). V was trimmed by 3 bases and J by 6 bases, leaving 12 bases between them. CDR3 size: 13 residues. The CDR3, as DNA: TGTGCCAGCAGTTTCGGGGGTCGGTTCGAGCAGTACTTC. It yields the protein CASSFGGRFEQYF.